The text below deals with one TCR beta chain. These data belong to a study of shared clonotypes between healthy human individuals. Study background: Each donor contributed plates that comprised three CD4 naive, three CD4 memory, two CD8 naive and one CD8 memory.

Source study methods: In the immunoSEQ data, sequences were junction-only and lacked quality scores, so filtering differed. Sequencing was performed with immunoSEQ multiplex PCR; in TCRdb, only in-frame clones are kept and a portion is missing. V, J and clone size are those of that table, while D and trimming were read from the DNA. The table lists around 650,000 clones, about 95% of them singletons. Naive CD8 populations comprised CD45RO-negative cells positively selected for CCR7, excluding terminally differentiated effector memory CD45RA+ cells. Within Nashville, Tennessee resided all donors, each a Caucasian adult. This CDR3 has 15 residues. Looked up from germline, CDR1 is SGHTA and CDR2 is FQGTGA. The trim removed 5 bases at V and 5 bases at J, leaving 6 bases unmatched.

The clonotype was recovered from a young woman in good health. J is TRBJ2-1 and V is TRBV7-3; 10 bases fit TRBD2. The source material was naive CD8+ T cells sorted from blood. The CDR3, as DNA: TGTGCCAGCAGCCCCGCCGGGACTAGCGACAATGAGCAGTTCTTC. Amino acids: CASSPAGTSDNEQFF.